This T cell receptor (beta chain) stems from a study of shared clonotypes between healthy human individuals. The study, taken as a whole, reports: Estimated clonotype richness was generally higher in naive than memory subsets. Sharing of clonotypes among donors was expected to vary with sequencing depth. When compared with the clonotypes that were shared by all four sorted-subset donors, the non-shared clonotypes turned out to have lower generation probabilities.

Comments on this clone: Its cognate antigen is unknown.

CD45RO-negative, CCR7-positively selected cells formed the naive CD8 fraction, excluding terminally differentiated effector memory CD45RA+ cells. Germline CDR1 SGHVS, CDR2 FQNEAQ. V lost 1 base and J lost 3, with 10 bases in between. CDR3 size: 14 residues. The test was conducted at deep level. Data came from immunoSEQ multiplex PCR; TCRdb stores just in-frame clones and leaves some out. The repertoire holds about 1,900,000 clones, 85% to 95% seen once, with roughly 1% in the top ten. The specimen sequenced was naive CD8+ T cells sorted from blood. This receptor was obtained from a man younger than 35 in good health. This chain uses TRBV7-8 with TRBJ2-7; no clear D gene. CDR3 nucleotide sequence: TGTGCCAGCAGCTTAGGAGGAGAAAACTACGAGCAGTACTTC. Translation gives CASSLGGENYEQYF. The full variable domain, in which reference TRBV7-8 and TRBJ2-7 provide the parts outside the CDR3, is GAGVSQSPRYKVAKRGQDVALRCDPISGHVSLFWYQQALGQGPEFLTYFQNEAQLDKSGLPSDRFFAERPEGSVSTLKIQRTQQEDSAVYLCASSLGGENYEQYFGPGTRLTVT.